This is a list of T cell receptor beta chains from one sample in a study of blood T cell repertoires in COVID-19. Method: immunoSEQ multiplex PCR; TCRdb's copy keeps in-frame clones and lacks some. This sample carries 250,000 to 350,000 clones, around 87% of them seen once, and the ten largest clones take approximately 2.2%. The sequenced sample consisted of peripheral blood. The origin of the receptors is a man aged 18 to 29 with active or convalescent COVID-19. Each CDR3 is given with its conserved first and last residue. D genes are given only for firm matches.

CDR3 DNA: TGTGCCAGCAGCAAGCAGGTAGACTATGGCTACACCTTC
CDR3 protein: CASSKQVDYGYTF
V gene: TRBV14
D gene: NA
J gene: TRBJ1-2

CDR3 DNA: TGTGCCAGCAGCCCCACTAGCGGGAGTACAGATACGCAGTATTTT
CDR3 protein: CASSPTSGSTDTQYF
V gene: TRBV7-3
D gene: TRBD2
J gene: TRBJ2-3

CDR3 DNA: TGTGCCAGCAGTGAATTGGTCGGTTTGGGCTACACCTTC
CDR3 protein: CASSELVGLGYTF
V gene: TRBV6-1
D gene: NA
J gene: TRBJ1-2

CDR3 DNA: TGTGCCAGCAGCTGTTTGGACAGGGGTGATGAAAAACTGTTTTTT
CDR3 protein: CASSCLDRGDEKLFF
V gene: TRBV21-1
D gene: NA
J gene: TRBJ1-4

CDR3 DNA: TGTGCCAGCAGACTTAGCGGGAATGAGCAGTTCTTC
CDR3 protein: CASRLSGNEQFF
V gene: TRBV27
D gene: TRBD2
J gene: TRBJ2-1

CDR3 DNA: TGTGCCAGCAGCTCCTCCGGGTCCTATAATTCACCCCTCCACTTT
CDR3 protein: CASSSSGSYNSPLHF
V gene: TRBV11-2
D gene: NA
J gene: TRBJ1-6

CDR3 DNA: TGTGCCAGCAGCACCCACAGTTATCGCGGAAACACCATATATTTT
CDR3 protein: CASSTHSYRGNTIYF
V gene: TRBV7-2
D gene: NA
J gene: TRBJ1-3

CDR3 DNA: TGTGCCAGCAGACATAGCGGCGGGGCGAACACTGAAGCTTTCTTT
CDR3 protein: CASRHSGGANTEAFF
V gene: TRBV7-9
D gene: NA
J gene: TRBJ1-1

CDR3 DNA: TGTGCCAGCAGGGTAAGGGGGCTGGCTGAAGCTTTCTTT
CDR3 protein: CASRVRGLAEAFF
V gene: TRBV28
D gene: TRBD1
J gene: TRBJ1-1

CDR3 DNA: TGTGCCAGCAGTGACACCTTACAGGGGAAATACGAGCAGTACTTC
CDR3 protein: CASSDTLQGKYEQYF
V gene: TRBV6-1
D gene: TRBD1
J gene: TRBJ2-7